This T cell receptor beta chain was recovered during a study of T cells in Graves' hyperthyroidism and ophthalmopathy. Notes on the study in general: Blood also held most thyroid clonotypes expanded beyond 0.001.

Amplified regions were TCR beta CDR3 sequences from RNA transcripts. The study used the HTBI primer set for a first-round RT-PCR of the TCR CDR3. TCRdb re-called the multiplex PCR reads with MiXCR, one entry per CDR3 protein. The table records 700,000 to 850,000 distinct CDR3 sequences, roughly 32% of them present only once. About this clonotype itself: Its target is unknown.

Hyperthyroidism in the patients, aged 18 to 65, was newly diagnosed and under 2 months in duration. The CDR3 is made up of 15 amino acids. V was trimmed by 5 bases and J by 1 base, leaving 11 bases between them. In germline, CDR1 is SGHVS, CDR2 FQNEAQ. This chain uses TRBV7-8 with TRBJ2-2; unclear D gene. The source of this sequence is a woman between 35 and 50 years old with Graves' hyperthyroidism. Sequencing was done on a sample of blood. The CDR3 DNA is TGTGCCAGCAGCCAAAGGACGGTGAACACCGGGGAGCTGTTTTTT. Its translation is CASSQRTVNTGELFF.